These 8 T cell receptor beta chains came from one sample sequenced in a study of cytomegalovirus exposure and HLA in healthy donors. In the PCR, 60 Vbeta and 13 Jbeta primers were used. Clones were sequenced by immunoSEQ multiplex PCR, and TCRdb holds only the in-frame ones, with some missing. The sample yields 110,000 or so clones, under 85% seen once. Sample: PBMCs. The receptors originated from a man in his forties in good health and CMV-seropositive.

This chain uses TRBV7-2 with TRBJ2-7; the match to TRBD1 covers 8 bases. The CDR3 covers 17 residues. Germline-derived CDR1 and CDR2 are SGHTA and FQGNSA. V shed 5 bases, J shed 2 bases, and the junction held 14 bases outside the gene matches. The CDR3 DNA reads as TGTGCCAGCAGCGGCAGTTCCGGGACAGGCCGCCCCTACGAGCAGTACTTC. It specifies CASSGSSGTGRPYEQYF.

This clone came up a few times. The chain has TRBV6-4 and TRBJ2-2; tentative D call: TRBD2 (6 bases). Germline V gene lookup returns CDR1 MRHNA and CDR2 SNTAGT. V lost 4 bases to trimming and J lost 5 bases, with 8 bases between them. The CDR3 sequence is 13 residues long. This CDR3 reads CASSVEGTGELFF. In nucleotides, the CDR3 is TGTGCCAGCAGTGTGGAGGGAACCGGGGAGCTGTTTTTT.

This clone has only a few counts. The CDR3 nucleotides are TGCGCCAGCAGCTTCTCCGGGACTAGCCAAGAGACCCAGTACTTC. Amino acids: CASSFSGTSQETQYF. The gene calls are TRBV5-1 and TRBJ2-5; 8 bases fit TRBD2. The CDR3 totals 15 residues. Per the germline V gene, CDR1 is SGHRS and CDR2 is YFSETQ. V dropped 2 bases and J dropped 1; count of bases not matched to a gene: 4.

The V and J genes are TRBV2 and TRBJ2-7, with a tentative D call TRBD1 (5 bases). The V end was cut by 6 bases, the J end by 0 bases, with 12 bases between. The CDR3 consists of 14 residues. Germline lookup yields CDR1 SNHLY and CDR2 FYNNEI. Here the CDR3 reads CASRPDITSYEQYF. CDR3 nucleotides: TGTGCCAGCAGACCGGACATTACCTCCTACGAGCAGTACTTC.

The sample holds a few counts of this clone. The chain links TRBV15 to TRBJ1-4; D call uncertain. CDR3 length equals 16 residues. Trimming left V 3 bases short and J 9 bases short, with 20 bases between. The germline CDR1 and CDR2 sequences are LNHNV and YYDKDF (reference sequence). In DNA form, the CDR3 reads TGTGCCACCAGCAGCTTTAAAGAGCAGCTACAGAAAAAACTGTTTTTT. This translates into CATSSFKEQLQKKLFF.

This clone was seen a handful of times. The V and J genes are TRBV7-3 and TRBJ2-1; 9 bases are shared with TRBD1. There are 14 residues in the CDR3. The germline V gene encodes CDR1 SGHTA and CDR2 FQGTGA. After removal of 5 bases from V and 5 bases from J, the junction contained 4 bases not matched to a gene. CDR3 coding DNA: TGTGCCAGCAGCACGGGACAGGGTAACAATGAGCAGTTCTTC. Residues: CASSTGQGNNEQFF.

J is TRBJ2-1 and V is TRBV4-1; perhaps TRBD2 as D (5 bases). The V gene's germline CDR1 is MGHRA and CDR2 YSYEKL. Trimming stripped 0 bases from V and 8 bases from J, with 14 bases between. The CDR3 runs 15 residues. The CDR3 loop reads CASSQDWPSWDEQFF. CDR3 coding DNA: TGCGCCAGCAGCCAAGATTGGCCTAGCTGGGATGAGCAGTTCTTC.

The genes are TRBV18 and TRBJ1-4, with TRBD1 matching 8 bases. The V segment lost 1 base and the J segment 3 bases; nucleotides outside the gene matches: 4. The CDR3 length is 16 residues. Germline values: CDR1 KGHSH, CDR2 LQKENI. CDR3 in amino acids: CASSPLPGQANEKLFF. The CDR3 region has the DNA TGTGCCAGCTCACCACTACCGGGACAGGCTAATGAAAAACTGTTTTTT.